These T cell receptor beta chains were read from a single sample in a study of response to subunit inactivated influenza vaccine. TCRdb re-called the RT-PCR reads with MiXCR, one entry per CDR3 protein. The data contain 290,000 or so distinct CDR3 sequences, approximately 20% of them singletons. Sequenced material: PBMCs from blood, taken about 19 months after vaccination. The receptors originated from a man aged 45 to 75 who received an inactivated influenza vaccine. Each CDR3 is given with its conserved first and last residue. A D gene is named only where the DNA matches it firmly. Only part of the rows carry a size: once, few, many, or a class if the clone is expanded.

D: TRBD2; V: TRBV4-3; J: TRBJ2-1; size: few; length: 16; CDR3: CASSQERLAVYNEQFF; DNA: TGCGCCAGCAGCCAGGAAAGACTAGCGGTTTACAATGAGCAGTTCTTC
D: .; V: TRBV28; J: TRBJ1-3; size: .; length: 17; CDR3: CASKPPLGGKSGNTIYF; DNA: TGTGCCAGCAAACCCCCCCTGGGAGGGAAATCTGGAAACACCATATATTTT
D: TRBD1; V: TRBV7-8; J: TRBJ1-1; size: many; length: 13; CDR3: CASSITDRAEAFF; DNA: TGTGCCAGCAGCATCACGGACAGGGCTGAAGCTTTCTTT
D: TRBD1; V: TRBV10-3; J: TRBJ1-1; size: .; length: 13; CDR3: CAISADRDTEAFF; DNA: TGTGCCATCAGTGCGGACAGGGACACTGAAGCTTTCTTT
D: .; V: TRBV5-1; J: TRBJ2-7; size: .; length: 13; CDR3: CASSFDPSYEQYF; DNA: TGCGCCAGCAGCTTTGACCCTTCCTACGAGCAGTACTTC
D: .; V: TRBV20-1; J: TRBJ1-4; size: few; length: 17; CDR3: CSARDSAAPPTNEKLFF; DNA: TGCAGTGCTAGAGATAGCGCAGCCCCACCAACTAATGAAAAACTGTTTTTT
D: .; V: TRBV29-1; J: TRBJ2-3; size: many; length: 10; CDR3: CSVASDTQYF; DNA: TGCAGCGTTGCTTCTGATACGCAGTATTTT
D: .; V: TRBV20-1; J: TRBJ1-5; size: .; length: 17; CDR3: CSAASNQGEVLNQPQHF; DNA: TGCAGTGCCGCATCGAACCAGGGAGAAGTCCTTAATCAGCCCCAGCATTTT
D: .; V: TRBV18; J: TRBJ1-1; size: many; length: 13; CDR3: CASRRTENTEAFF; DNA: TGTGCCAGCCGCCGGACGGAGAACACTGAAGCTTTCTTT
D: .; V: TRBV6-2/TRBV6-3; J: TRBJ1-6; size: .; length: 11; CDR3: CASTGGSPLHF; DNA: TGTGCCAGCACGGGGGGATCACCCCTCCACTTT
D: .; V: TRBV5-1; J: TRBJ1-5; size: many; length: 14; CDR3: CASSLEAGNQPQHF; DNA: TGCGCCAGCAGCTTGGAGGCAGGGAATCAGCCCCAGCATTTT
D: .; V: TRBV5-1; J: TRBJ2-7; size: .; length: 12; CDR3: CASSLFADEQYF; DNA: TGCGCCAGCAGCTTGTTTGCCGACGAGCAGTACTTC
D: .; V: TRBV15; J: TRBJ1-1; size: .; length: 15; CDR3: CATSRAPSELDTAFF; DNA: TGTGCCACCAGCAGGGCTCCGTCCGAATTAGATACGGCTTTCTTT
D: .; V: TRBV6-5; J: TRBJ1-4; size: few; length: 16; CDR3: CASSYVVRGANEKLFF; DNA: TGTGCCAGCAGTTATGTGGTCAGGGGTGCTAATGAAAAACTGTTTTTT
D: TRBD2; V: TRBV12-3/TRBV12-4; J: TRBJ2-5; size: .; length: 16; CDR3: CASSVTPGLLQETQYF; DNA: TGTGCCAGCAGCGTTACACCGGGACTACTCCAAGAGACCCAGTACTTC
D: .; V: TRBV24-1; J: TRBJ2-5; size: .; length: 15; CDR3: CATSDSTVVQETQYF; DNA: TGTGCCACCAGTGATTCGACAGTGGTACAAGAGACCCAGTACTTC
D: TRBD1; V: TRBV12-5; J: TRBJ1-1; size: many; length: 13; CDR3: CASGLMTGTEAFF; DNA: TGTGCTAGTGGTCTAATGACAGGGACTGAAGCTTTCTTT
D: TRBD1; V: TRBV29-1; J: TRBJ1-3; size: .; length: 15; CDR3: CSARDSLFSGNTIYF; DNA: TGCAGCGCCCGGGACAGCCTCTTTTCTGGAAACACCATATATTTT
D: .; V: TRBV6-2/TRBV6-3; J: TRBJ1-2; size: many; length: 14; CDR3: CASKDGAANYGYTF; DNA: TGTGCCAGCAAGGACGGTGCTGCTAACTATGGCTACACCTTC
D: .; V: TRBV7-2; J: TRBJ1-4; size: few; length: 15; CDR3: CASSLTAQSREKLFF; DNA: TGTGCCAGCAGCTTGACAGCCCAAAGTCGGGAAAAACTGTTTTTT
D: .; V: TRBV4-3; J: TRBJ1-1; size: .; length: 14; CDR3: CASSSGGGRGEAFF; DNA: TGCGCCAGCAGCTCCGGGGGGGGACGGGGTGAAGCTTTCTTT
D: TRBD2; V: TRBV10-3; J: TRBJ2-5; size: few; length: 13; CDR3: CAIRGLAQETQYF; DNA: TGTGCCATCAGGGGACTAGCCCAAGAGACCCAGTACTTC
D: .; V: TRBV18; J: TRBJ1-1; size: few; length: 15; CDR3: CASSPPMQGRSEAFF; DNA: TGTGCCAGCTCACCACCGATGCAGGGTCGGTCTGAAGCTTTCTTT
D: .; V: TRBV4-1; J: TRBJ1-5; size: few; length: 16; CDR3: CASSQGAGSGNQPQHF; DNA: TGCGCCAGCAGCCAAGGAGCAGGGAGCGGCAATCAGCCCCAGCATTTT
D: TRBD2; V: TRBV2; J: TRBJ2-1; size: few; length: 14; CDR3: CASLLRLAFNEQFF; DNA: TGTGCCAGCCTTCTGAGACTAGCTTTCAATGAGCAGTTCTTC
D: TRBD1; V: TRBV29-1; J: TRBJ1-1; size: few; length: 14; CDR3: CSVERGTGGTEAFF; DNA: TGCAGCGTTGAACGGGGGACAGGGGGGACTGAAGCTTTCTTT
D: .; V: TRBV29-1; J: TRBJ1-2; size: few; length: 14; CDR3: CSVEESYVNYGYTF; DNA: TGCAGCGTTGAAGAATCGTACGTTAACTATGGCTACACCTTC
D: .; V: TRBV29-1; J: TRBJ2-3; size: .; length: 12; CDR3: CSVGASADTQYF; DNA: TGCAGCGTGGGGGCCTCGGCGGATACGCAGTATTTT
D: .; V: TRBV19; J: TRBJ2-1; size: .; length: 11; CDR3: CASSIRGEQFF; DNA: TGTGCCAGTAGTATACGGGGTGAGCAGTTCTTC
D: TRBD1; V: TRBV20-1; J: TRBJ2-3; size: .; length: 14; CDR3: CSARQGASTDTQYF; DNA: TGCAGTGCTCGTCAGGGGGCGAGCACAGATACGCAGTATTTT
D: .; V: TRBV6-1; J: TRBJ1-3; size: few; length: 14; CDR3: CASRSWQTGNTIYF; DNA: TGTGCCAGCAGATCGTGGCAGACTGGAAACACCATATATTTT
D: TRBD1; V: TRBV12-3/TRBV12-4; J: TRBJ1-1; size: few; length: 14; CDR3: CASMRDSLGTEAFF; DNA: TGTGCCAGCATGAGGGACAGTCTCGGCACTGAAGCTTTCTTT
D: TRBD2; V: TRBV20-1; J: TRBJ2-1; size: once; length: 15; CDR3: CSGRSRTSGYNEQFF; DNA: TGCAGTGGGCGGTCGCGGACTAGCGGTTACAATGAGCAGTTCTTC
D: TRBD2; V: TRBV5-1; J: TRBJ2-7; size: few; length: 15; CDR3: CASSLVGGSSYEQYF; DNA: TGCGCCAGCAGCTTGGTTGGCGGGAGCTCCTACGAGCAGTACTTC
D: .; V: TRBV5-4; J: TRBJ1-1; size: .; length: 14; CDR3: CASRPQVTNTEAFF; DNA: TGTGCCAGCAGACCTCAGGTGACCAACACTGAAGCTTTCTTT
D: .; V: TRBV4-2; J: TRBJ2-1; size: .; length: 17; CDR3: CASSHLSGGAKYNEQFF; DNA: TGTGCCAGCAGCCACCTATCAGGAGGGGCGAAGTACAATGAGCAGTTCTTC
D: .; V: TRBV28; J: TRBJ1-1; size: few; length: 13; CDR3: CASSPFGLTEAFF; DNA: TGTGCCAGCAGCCCCTTTGGCCTGACTGAAGCTTTCTTT
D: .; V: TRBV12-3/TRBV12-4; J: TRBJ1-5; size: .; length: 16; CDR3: CASSLVFMGGSQPQQF; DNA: TGTGCCAGCAGTTTAGTATTTATGGGGGGCTCGCAGCCCCAGCAATTT
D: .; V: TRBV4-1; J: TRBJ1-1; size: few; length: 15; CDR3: CASSQAGDLNTEAFF; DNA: TGCGCCAGCAGCCAAGCAGGGGACCTCAACACTGAAGCTTTCTTT
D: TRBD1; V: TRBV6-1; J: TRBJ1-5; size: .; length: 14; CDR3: CASKDRVENQPQHF; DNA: TGTGCCAGCAAGGACAGGGTGGAGAATCAGCCCCAGCATTTT
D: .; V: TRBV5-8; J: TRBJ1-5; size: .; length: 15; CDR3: CASSLWQSDYQPQHF; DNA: TGTGCCAGCAGCTTGTGGCAGTCGGATTATCAGCCCCAGCATTTT
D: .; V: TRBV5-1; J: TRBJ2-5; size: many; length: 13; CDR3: CASSWTFGETQYF; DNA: TGCGCCAGCAGCTGGACATTCGGGGAGACCCAGTACTTC